This T cell receptor beta chain was captured by sequencing in a study of shared clonotypes between healthy human individuals (TCRdb year 2020). The study in broad terms: The cohort included three men and a couple of women between 18 and 49 years of age. The study deeply sequenced blood TCR repertoires of roughly five healthy adults to estimate repertoire size and the extent of clonotype sharing between individuals. To increase sequencing depth and limit assay-specific biases, TCR repertoire library preparation and sequencing were carried out by different laboratories using diverse techniques. Leukapheresis yielded between about 0.85 and 10 billion PBMCs per donor. For each donor, three plates each were used for CD4 naive and CD4 memory, two plates were used for CD8 naive, and one plate was used for CD8 memory.

Study-wide conclusions, independent of this receptor: Naive subsets generally had larger estimated clonotype richness than memory subsets. Across four donors, about 4.5% of naive CD4, roughly 3.5% of naive CD8, approximately 2.5% of memory CD4, and roughly 0.4% of memory CD8 clonotypes were shared. Because the study included only a small number of donors, the genetic and exposure-history diversity represented was limited. Even with the large sequencing depth, rarefaction of the sorted-subset datasets indicated that sequencing was incomplete. Pairwise subsampling led to the expectation that sequencing depth would affect the degree of clonotype sharing among donors. Only blood was sampled, and tissue TCR repertoires likely differ from those in blood. Higher generation probabilities were observed for clonotypes shared by all four sorted-subset donors than for non-shared clonotypes.

The V and J ends are trimmed by 3 bases and 7 bases, leaving 9 bases between them. The CDR3 runs 12 amino acids, cysteine and phenylalanine included. The only DNA kept is the CDR3, 36 bases in frame from the first base. CDR1 GTSNPN and CDR2 SVGIG were looked up in the germline V gene (reference sequence). Regarding this clone: Its antigen is still unknown. Nothing much larger sits one base from this clone, and base qualities are not available.

TCR CDR3 regions were amplified from genomic DNA by multiplex PCR using the deep immunoSEQ assay. Genomic DNA extracted from each cell subset was distributed evenly over all wells of several immunoSEQ 96-well plates, and each plate served as one replicate. Each replicate PCR for sorted subsets received around 0.2 ug genomic DNA, equal to some 32,000 T cell genomes. The purified libraries were quantified using a Qubit 3.0 fluorometer, sized with a Bioanalyzer 2100, and then quantified again using the KAPA Library Quantification kit. A separate single-read 150-cycle Illumina NextSeq 550 flow cell was used to sequence each immunoSEQ 96-well plate. The authors processed their data as follows. Because the immunoSEQ output included only junctional sequences and no quality scores, the filtering could not be the same as the filtering used for full-length reads. To assign V/J genes and CDR3, sequences were annotated using PyIR, a Python wrapper for IgBLAST v1.9, with IMGT germline references. Reads were removed for weak V/J assignments (E-value above 1e-6), missing CDR3, stop codons, out-of-frame junctions, or ambiguous translated residues. V3J clonotypes were defined as sequences sharing an identical inferred V gene, J gene, and CDR3 amino acid sequence. The percentage overlap between two repertoires was calculated by dividing the number of shared unique clonotypes by the size of the smaller repertoire. RTK rarefaction, the Chao1 estimator, and Recon v2.1 estimates of unobserved clonotypes were used to assess repertoire richness. Generation probabilities were computed with OLGA for all TCRbeta clonotypes obtained by the gDNA method from a few donors. The clones in this table, taken by TCRdb from immuneACCESS, are in-frame only. Not every clone is retained; where verified, under half of the shortfall comes from an unresolved V gene, and the cause of the rest is unknown. The V and J calls and clone size were taken over from that table, and D and trimming were inferred from the DNA. The table for this sample lists around 700,000 clones; roughly nine tenths of them were counted only once. Jointly, the top ten make up roughly 22% of the sample.

CD8 naive samples were CD45RO-negative cells positively selected for CCR7, giving a CD45RA+CCR7+ population that excluded TemRA cells. The donors were healthy, HIV-negative adults with no recently reported acute infections or vaccinations. Only Caucasian adults living in Nashville, Tennessee, USA were represented among the donors. Blood was obtained by leukapheresis, after which PBMCs were separated by Ficoll-Histopaque density gradient centrifugation and cryopreserved in liquid nitrogen vapor phase. Analytical flow cytometry was used to check the purity and quantity of every magnetically sorted T cell population. Genomic DNA was isolated from each sorted fraction and quantified by UV absorbance on a Nanodrop 2000c.

Sequencing used naive CD8+ T cells sorted from blood. The sample's cell subset or site label is to be understood as: CD45RA+CCR7+. This receptor was identified in a man aged 30-40 years in good health. The receptor chain draws on TRBV30 and TRBJ2-2; the D gene is unclear. CDR3 sequence: CAWSPLGGELFF. At the DNA level, the sequence is TGTGCCTGGAGCCCCTTGGGCGGGGAGCTGTTTTTT.